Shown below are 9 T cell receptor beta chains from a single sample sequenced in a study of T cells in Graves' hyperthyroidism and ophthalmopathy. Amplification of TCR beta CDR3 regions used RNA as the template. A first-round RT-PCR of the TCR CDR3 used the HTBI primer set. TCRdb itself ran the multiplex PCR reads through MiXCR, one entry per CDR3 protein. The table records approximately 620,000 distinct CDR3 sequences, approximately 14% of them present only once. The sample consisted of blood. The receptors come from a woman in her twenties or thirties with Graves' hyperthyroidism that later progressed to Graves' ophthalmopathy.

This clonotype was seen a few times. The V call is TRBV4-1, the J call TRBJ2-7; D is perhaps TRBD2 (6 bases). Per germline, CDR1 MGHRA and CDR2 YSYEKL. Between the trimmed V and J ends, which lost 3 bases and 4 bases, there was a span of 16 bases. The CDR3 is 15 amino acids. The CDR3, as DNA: TGCGCCAGCAGCCAGCAAGGACTAACATCATACGAGCAGTACTTC. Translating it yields CASSQQGLTSYEQYF.

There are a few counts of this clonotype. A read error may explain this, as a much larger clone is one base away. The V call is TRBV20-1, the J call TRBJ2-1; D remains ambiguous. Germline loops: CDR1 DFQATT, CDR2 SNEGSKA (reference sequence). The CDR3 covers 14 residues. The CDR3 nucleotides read TGCAGTGCTAGAGCAACAGTGTCCTACGATGAGCAGTTCTTC. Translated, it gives CSARATVSYDEQFF.

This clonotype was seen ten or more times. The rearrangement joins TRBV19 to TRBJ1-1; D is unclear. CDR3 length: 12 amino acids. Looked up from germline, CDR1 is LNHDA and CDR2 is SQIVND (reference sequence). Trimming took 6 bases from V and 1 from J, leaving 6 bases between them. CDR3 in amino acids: CASRTTNTEAFF. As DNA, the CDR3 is TGTGCCAGTAGAACGACGAACACTGAAGCTTTCTTT.

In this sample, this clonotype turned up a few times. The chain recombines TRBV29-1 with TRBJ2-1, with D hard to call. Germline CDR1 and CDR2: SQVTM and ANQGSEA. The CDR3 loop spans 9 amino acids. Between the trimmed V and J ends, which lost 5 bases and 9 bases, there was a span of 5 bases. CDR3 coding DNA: TGCAGCGTTCCCGGTGAGCAGTTCTTC. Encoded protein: CSVPGEQFF.

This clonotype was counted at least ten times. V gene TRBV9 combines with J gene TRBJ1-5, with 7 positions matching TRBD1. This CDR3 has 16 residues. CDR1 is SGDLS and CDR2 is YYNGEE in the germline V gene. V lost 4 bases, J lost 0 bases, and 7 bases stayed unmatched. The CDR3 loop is CASSQGGGHSNQPQHF. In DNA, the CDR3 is TGTGCCAGCAGCCAGGGGGGGGGCCATAGCAATCAGCCCCAGCATTTT.

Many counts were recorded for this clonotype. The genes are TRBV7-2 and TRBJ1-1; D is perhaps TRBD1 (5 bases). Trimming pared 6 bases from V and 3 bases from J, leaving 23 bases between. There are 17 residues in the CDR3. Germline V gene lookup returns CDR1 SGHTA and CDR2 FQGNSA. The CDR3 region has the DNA TGTGCCAGCAGGCTTGGGGGTGTGGGCGCCCGGGACACTGAAGCTTTCTTT. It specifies CASRLGGVGARDTEAFF.

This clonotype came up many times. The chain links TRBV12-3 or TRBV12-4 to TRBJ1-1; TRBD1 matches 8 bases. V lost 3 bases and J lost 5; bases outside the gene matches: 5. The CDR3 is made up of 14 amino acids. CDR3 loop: CASSFERTGTEAFF. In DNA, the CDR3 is TGTGCCAGCAGTTTCGAAAGGACAGGGACTGAAGCTTTCTTT.

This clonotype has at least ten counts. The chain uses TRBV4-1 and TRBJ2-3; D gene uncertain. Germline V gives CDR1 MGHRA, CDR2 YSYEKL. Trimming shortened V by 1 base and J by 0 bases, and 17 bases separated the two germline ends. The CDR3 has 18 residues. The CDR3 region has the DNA TGCGCCAGCAGCCAAGTTTCCCTCCACGGGCGCAGCACAGATACGCAGTATTTT. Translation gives CASSQVSLHGRSTDTQYF.

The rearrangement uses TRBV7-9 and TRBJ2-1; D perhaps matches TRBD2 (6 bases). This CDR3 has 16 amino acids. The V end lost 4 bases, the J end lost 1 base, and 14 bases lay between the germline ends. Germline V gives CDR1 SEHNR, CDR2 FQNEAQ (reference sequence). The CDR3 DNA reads TGTGCCAGCAGCTCCTCGGGAGCGGAGTCCTACAATGAGCAGTTCTTC. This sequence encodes CASSSSGAESYNEQFF.